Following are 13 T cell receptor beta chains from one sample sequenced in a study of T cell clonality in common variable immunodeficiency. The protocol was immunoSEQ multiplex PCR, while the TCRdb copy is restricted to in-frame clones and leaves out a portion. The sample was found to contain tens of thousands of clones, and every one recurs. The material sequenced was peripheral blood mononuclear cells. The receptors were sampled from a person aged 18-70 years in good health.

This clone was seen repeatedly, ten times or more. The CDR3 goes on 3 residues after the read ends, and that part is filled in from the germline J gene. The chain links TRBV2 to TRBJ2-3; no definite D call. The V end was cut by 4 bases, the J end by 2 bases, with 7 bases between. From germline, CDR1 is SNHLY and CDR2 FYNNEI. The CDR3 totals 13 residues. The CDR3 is CASSVQSTDTQYF. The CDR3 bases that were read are TGTGCCAGCAGTGTACAGTCCACAGATACG.

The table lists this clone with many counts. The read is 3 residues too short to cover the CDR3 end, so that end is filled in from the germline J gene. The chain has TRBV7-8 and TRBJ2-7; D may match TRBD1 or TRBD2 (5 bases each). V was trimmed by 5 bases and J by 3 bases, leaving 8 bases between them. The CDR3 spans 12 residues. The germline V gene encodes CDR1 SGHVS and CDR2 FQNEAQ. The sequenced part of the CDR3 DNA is TGTGCCAGCAGCGAGGGGCACTACGAG. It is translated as CASSEGHYE. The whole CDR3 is CASSEGHYEQYF.

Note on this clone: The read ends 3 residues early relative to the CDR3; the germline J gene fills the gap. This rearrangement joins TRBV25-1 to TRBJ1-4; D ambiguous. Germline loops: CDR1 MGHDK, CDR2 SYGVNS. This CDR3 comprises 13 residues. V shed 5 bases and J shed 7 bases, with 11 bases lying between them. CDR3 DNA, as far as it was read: TGTGCCAGCAGTACACACCCTGGTGAAAAA. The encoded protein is CASSTHPGEK. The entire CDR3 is CASSTHPGEKLFF.

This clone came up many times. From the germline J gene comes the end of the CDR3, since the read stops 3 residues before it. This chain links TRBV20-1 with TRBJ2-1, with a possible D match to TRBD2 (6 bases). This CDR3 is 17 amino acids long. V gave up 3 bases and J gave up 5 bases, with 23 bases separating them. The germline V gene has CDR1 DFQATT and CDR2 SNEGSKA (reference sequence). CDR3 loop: CSASVGVLGLTNNEQFF. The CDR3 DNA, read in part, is TGCAGTGCTAGCGTAGGGGTACTAGGACTAACTAACAATGAG.

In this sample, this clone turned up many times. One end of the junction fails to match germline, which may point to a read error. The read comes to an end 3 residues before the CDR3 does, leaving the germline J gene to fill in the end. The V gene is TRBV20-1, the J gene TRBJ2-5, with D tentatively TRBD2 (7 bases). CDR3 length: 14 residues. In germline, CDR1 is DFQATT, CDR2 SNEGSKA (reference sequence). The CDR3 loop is CSARGPGGQETQYF. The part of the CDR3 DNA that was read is TGCAGTGCTAGAGGCCCCGGGGGGCAAGAAACC.

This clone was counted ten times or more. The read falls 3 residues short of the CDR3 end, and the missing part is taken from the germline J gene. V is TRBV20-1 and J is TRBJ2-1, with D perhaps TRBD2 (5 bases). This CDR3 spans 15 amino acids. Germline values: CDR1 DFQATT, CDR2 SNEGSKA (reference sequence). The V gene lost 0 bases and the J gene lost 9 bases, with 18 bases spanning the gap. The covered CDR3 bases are TGCAGTGCTAGAGATTGGGCTAGCTCGGTTGGTGAG. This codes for CSARDWASSVGE. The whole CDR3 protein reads CSARDWASSVGEQFF.

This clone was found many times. CDR3 protein: CASSLGGAYNSPLHF. The covered CDR3 bases are TGTGCCAGCAGCTTAGGGGGCGCTTATAATTCACCC. The chain links TRBV7-6 to TRBJ1-6, with D possibly being TRBD1 (5 bases). The read ends 3 residues before the CDR3 terminus; that terminus is restored from the germline J gene. Trimming cost V 1 base and J 4 bases, with 8 bases left between them. Germline CDR1 reads SGHVS; CDR2 reads FNYEAQ. The CDR3 consists of 15 residues.

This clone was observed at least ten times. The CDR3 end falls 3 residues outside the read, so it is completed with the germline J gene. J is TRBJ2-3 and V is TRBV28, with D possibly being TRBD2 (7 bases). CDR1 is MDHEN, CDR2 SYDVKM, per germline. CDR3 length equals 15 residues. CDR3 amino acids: CASSGVGGGSETQYF. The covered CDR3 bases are TGTGCCAGCAGTGGGGTAGGGGGGGGGTCGGAGACG.

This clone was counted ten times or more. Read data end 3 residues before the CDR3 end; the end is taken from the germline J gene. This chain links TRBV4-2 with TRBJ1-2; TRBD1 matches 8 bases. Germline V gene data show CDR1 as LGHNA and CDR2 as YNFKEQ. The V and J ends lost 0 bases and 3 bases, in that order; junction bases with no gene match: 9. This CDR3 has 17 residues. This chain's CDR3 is CASSQDPGTGGYYGYTF. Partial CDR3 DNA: TGTGCCAGCAGCCAAGATCCCGGGACAGGAGGCTACTATGGC.

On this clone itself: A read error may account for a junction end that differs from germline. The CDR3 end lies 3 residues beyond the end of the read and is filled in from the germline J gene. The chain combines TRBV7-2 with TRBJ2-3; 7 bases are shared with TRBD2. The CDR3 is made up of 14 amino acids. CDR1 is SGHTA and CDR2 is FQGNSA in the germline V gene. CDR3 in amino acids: CASSGRSGSETQYF. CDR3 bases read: TGTGCCAGCAGCGGCCGTAGCGGGTCAGAGACG.

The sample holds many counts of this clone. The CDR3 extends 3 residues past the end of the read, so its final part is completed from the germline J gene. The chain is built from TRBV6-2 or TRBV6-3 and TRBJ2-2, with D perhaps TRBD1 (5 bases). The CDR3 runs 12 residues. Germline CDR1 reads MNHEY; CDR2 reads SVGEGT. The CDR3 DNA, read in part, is TGTGCCACCCAGGGTTCCGGTTCACCG. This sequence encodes CATQGSGSP. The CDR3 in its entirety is CATQGSGSPLFF.

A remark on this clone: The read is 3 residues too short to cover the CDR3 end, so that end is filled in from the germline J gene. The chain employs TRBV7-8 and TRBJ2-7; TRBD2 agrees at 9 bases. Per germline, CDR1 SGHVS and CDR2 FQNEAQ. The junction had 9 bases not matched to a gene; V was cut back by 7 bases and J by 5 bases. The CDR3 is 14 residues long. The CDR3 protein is CASTPAGGPHEQYF. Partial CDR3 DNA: TGTGCCAGCACCCCCGCGGGAGGGCCGCACGAG.

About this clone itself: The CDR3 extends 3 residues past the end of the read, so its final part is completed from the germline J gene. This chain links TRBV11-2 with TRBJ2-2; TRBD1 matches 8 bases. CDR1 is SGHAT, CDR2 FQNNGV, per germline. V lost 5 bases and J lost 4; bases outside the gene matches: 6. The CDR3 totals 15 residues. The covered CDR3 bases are TGTGCCAGCAGCCCCCGGACAGGGCCCACCGGGGAG. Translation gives CASSPRTGPTGE. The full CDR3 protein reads CASSPRTGPTGELFF. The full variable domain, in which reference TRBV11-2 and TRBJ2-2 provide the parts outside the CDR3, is EAGVAQSPRYKIIEKRQSVAFWCNPISGHATLYWYQQILGQGPKLLIQFQNNGVVDDSQLPKDRFSAERLKGVDSTLKIQPAKLEDSAVYLCASSPRTGPTGELFFGEGSRLTVL.